This T cell receptor (beta chain) emerged from a study of blood T cell repertoires in COVID-19. Looking at the study overall: From the United States, Italy and Spain came samples of acute and convalescent COVID-19.

Enrollment of patients from Seattle took place during active infection, with longitudinal follow-up. The assay was immunoSEQ multiplex PCR, and TCRdb's table has in-frame clones only and misses some. The repertoire holds some 390,000 clones, with 87% as singletons. In germline, CDR1 is MNHEY, CDR2 SMNVEV (reference sequence). The length of the CDR3 is 15 residues. Deletions cut 4 bases from V and 3 bases from J, with 13 bases between. Sequences were obtained from peripheral blood. This receptor was identified in a woman aged 55-69 years with COVID-19, enrolled during active disease. The chain is built from TRBV27 and TRBJ2-1, with D possibly TRBD1 on 6 matching bases. CDR3 in DNA: TGTGCCAGCAGTTATCAGGGGTTGGTCTACAATGAGCAGTTCTTC. It specifies CASSYQGLVYNEQFF.